This T cell receptor beta chain was observed in a study of T cell responses to AZD1222 COVID-19 vaccine. Germline loops: CDR1 MNHEY, CDR2 SVGAGI. The CDR3 is 11 residues long. The germline V and J ends were trimmed by 2 bases and 14 bases, with 12 bases remaining between them. Profiling relied on immunoSEQ multiplex PCR, and the TCRdb table lists in-frame clones only, not all of them. The sample shows fewer than 250,000 clones, about 93% of them seen only once. The chain couples TRBV6-5 to TRBJ1-2, with unresolved D. The TCR comes from an adult in good health. This specimen was peripheral blood, taken on day 0 of MenACWY control vaccination. As DNA, the CDR3 is TGTGCCAGCAGTTACGACATAGGCTTGACCTTC. It yields the protein CASSYDIGLTF.